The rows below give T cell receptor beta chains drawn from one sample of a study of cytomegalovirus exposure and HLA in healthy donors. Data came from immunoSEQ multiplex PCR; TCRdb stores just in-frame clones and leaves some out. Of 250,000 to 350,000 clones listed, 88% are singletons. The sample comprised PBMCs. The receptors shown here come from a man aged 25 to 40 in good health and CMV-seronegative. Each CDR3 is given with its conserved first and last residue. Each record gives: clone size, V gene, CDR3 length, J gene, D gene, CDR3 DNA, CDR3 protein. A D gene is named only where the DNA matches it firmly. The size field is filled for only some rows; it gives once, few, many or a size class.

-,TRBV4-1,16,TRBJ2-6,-,TGCGCCAGCAGCCAAGATGGCGGGGTGTTAGGGCAAGTCCTGACTTTC,CASSQDGGVLGQVLTF
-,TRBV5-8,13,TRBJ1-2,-,TGTGCCAGCCTCTGGCGGAGCCTCAATGGCTACACCTTC,CASLWRSLNGYTF
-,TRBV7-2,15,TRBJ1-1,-,TGTGCCAGCAGCTTAGGTCCACGGGGAGGCACTGAAGCTTTCTTT,CASSLGPRGGTEAFF
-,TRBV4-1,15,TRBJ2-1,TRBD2,TGCGCCAGCAGCCAAGATATGTCTAGCGGAAATGAGCAGTTCTTC,CASSQDMSSGNEQFF
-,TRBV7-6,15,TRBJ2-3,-,TGTGCCAGCAGCTTAGGGTGGCTTGAGGGAGATACGCAGTATTTT,CASSLGWLEGDTQYF
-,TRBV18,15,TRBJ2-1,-,TGTGCCAGCTCATCGGGATCTGGGTTTTACAATGAGCAGTTCTTC,CASSSGSGFYNEQFF
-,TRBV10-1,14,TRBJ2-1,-,TGCGCCAGCAGGATCGACGGGGGTGCGGGTGAGCAGTTCTTC,CASRIDGGAGEQFF
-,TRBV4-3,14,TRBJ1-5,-,TGCGCCAGCAGCCAAGATCTCGGCAATCAGCCCCAGCATTTT,CASSQDLGNQPQHF
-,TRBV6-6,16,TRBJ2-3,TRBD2,TGTGCCAGCAGTTCCATACTAGCGGGGGGGCCGGATACGCAGTATTTT,CASSSILAGGPDTQYF
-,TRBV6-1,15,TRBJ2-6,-,TGTGCCAGCGAAAACGAGCATTCTGGGGCCAACGTCCTGACTTTC,CASENEHSGANVLTF
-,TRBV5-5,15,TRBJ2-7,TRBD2,TGTGCCAGCAGCACTGGACTAGCGGGGCATTACGAGCAGTACTTC,CASSTGLAGHYEQYF
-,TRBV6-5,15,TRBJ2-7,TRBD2,TGTGCCAGCAGCCTTAACGGGCTAGCGGGGCTTAAGCAGTACTTC,CASSLNGLAGLKQYF
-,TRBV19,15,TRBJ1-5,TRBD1,TGTGCCAGTAGTGCTGGGACAGGGGGCTATCAGCCCCAGCATTTT,CASSAGTGGYQPQHF
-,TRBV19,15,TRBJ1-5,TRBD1,TGTGCCAGTAGAGGATATGGGACAGGCAATCAGCCCCAGCATTTT,CASRGYGTGNQPQHF
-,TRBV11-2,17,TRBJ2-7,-,TGTGCCAGCAGCTTAATGTGGGGGGGGCCAGGCGCCTACGAGCAGTACTTC,CASSLMWGGPGAYEQYF
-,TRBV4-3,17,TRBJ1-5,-,TGCGCCAGCAGCCAAGATCTGGGGGGGCCGGGCAATCAGCCCCAGCATTTT,CASSQDLGGPGNQPQHF
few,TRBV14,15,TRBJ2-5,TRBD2,TGTGCCAGCAGCCTAAGACTAGCGGGGGGTGAGACCCAGTACTTC,CASSLRLAGGETQYF
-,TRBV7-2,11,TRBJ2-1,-,TGTGCCAGCAGCCCGCGAAATGAGCAGTTCTTC,CASSPRNEQFF
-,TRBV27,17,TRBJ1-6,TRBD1,TGTGCCAGCAACCATAGGGGGCCGGGCTCCTATAATTCACCCCTCCACTTT,CASNHRGPGSYNSPLHF
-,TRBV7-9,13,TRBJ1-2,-,TGTGCCAGCAGCTCACACCCTAACTATGGCTACACCTTC,CASSSHPNYGYTF
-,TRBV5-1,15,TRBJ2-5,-,TGCGCCAGCACGCGGAGGGACGATCCACAAGAGACCCAGTACTTC,CASTRRDDPQETQYF
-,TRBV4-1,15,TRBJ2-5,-,TGCGCCAGCAGCCAAGATCTCCGGGGGAGGGAGACCCAGTACTTC,CASSQDLRGRETQYF
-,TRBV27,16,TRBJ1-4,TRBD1,TGTGCCAGCAGGGACACATTGGGACAGGGGCAAGAAAAACTGTTTTTT,CASRDTLGQGQEKLFF
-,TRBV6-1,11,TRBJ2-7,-,TGTGCCCGCGCAGGTTGTTGGGAGCAGTACTTC,CARAGCWEQYF
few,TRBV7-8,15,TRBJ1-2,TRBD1,TGTGCCAGCAGCTTAGCGAGACAGGGGAGCTATGGCTACACCTTC,CASSLARQGSYGYTF
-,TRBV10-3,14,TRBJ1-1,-,TGTGCCATCAGTGCGGGGGTAGTGAACACTGAAGCTTTCTTT,CAISAGVVNTEAFF
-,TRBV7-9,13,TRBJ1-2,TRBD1,TGTGCCAGCAGACCGGACAGGGGGGACGGCTACACCTTC,CASRPDRGDGYTF
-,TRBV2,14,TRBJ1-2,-,TGTGCCAGCAGTGTAGGGGTGACCTTGGGTGGCTACACCTTC,CASSVGVTLGGYTF
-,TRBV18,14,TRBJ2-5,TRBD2,TGTGCCAGCTCATCTAGCGGGGGGCAAGAGACCCAGTACTTC,CASSSSGGQETQYF
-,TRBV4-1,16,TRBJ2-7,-,TGCGCCAGCAGCCAAGGAGCGTTAGAAGGCTCCTACGAGCAGTACTTC,CASSQGALEGSYEQYF
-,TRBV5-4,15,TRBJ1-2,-,TGTGCCAGCAGCTGGGACGGGGCGGGGAGTGGTGGCTACACCTTC,CASSWDGAGSGGYTF
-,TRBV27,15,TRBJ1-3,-,TGTGCCAGCAGCCCCCTATTGGGCGCGGGAAACACCATATATTTT,CASSPLLGAGNTIYF
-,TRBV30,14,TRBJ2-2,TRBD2,TGTGCCTGGAGGTTAGCGGGAGGGTCCGGGGAGCTGTTTTTT,CAWRLAGGSGELFF
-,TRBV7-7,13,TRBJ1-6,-,TGTGCCAGCTCCCCGGACAGTAATTCACCCCTCCACTTT,CASSPDSNSPLHF
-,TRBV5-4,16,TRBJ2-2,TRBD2,TGTGCCAGCAGCAGGGGACTAGCGGCGAACACCGGGGAGCTGTTTTTT,CASSRGLAANTGELFF
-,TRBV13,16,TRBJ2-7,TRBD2,TGTGCCAGCACCCCAAGAGGGGTAGCGGGCCTACGGGAGCAGTACTTC,CASTPRGVAGLREQYF
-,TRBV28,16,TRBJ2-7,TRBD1,TGTGCCAGCAGCTCTTCCGGGACAGGGGGGTTCTACGAGCAGTACTTC,CASSSSGTGGFYEQYF
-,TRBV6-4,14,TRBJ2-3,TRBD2,TGTGCCAGCAGTACTAGCGGGGGGACAGATACGCAGTATTTT,CASSTSGGTDTQYF
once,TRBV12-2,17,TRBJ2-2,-,TGTGCAAGTCGCTTACCCGGGACTGCAAAGGCCACCGGGGAGCTGTTTTTT,CASRLPGTAKATGELFF
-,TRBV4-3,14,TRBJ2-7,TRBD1,TGCGCCAGCAGCCCGACAGGGGGTTCCTACGAGCAGTACTTC,CASSPTGGSYEQYF
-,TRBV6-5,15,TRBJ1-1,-,TGTGCCAGCAGTTACTCGCGTCCAGGGACTACTGAAGCTTTCTTT,CASSYSRPGTTEAFF
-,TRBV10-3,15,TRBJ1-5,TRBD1,TGTGCCATCAGCTCCGGGACAGGGGGCAATCAGCCCCAGCATTTT,CAISSGTGGNQPQHF
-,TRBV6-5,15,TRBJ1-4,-,TGTGCCAGCAGTTACTCTGGCGGCCGGGGGGAAAAACTGTTTTTT,CASSYSGGRGEKLFF
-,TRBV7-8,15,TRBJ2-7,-,TGTGCCAGCAGCTTAGCGCTTGGCGGATCCTACGAGCAGTACTTC,CASSLALGGSYEQYF
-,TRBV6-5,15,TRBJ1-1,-,TGTGCCAGCAGTGGTCTACAGGGTCGTGACACTGAAGCTTTCTTT,CASSGLQGRDTEAFF